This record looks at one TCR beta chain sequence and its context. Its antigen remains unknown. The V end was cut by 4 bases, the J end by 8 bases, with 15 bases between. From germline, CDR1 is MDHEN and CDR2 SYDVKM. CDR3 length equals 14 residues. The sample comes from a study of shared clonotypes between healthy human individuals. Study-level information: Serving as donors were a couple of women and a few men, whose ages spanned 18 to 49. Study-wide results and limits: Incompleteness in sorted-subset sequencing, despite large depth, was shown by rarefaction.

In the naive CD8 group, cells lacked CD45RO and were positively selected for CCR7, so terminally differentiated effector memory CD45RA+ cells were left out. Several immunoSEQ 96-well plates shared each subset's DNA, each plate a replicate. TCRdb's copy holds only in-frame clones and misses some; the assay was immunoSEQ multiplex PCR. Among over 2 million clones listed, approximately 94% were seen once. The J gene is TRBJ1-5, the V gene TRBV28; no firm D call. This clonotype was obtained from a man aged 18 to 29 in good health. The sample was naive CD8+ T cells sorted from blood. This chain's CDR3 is CASSSPGFVEPQHF. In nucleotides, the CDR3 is TGTGCCAGCAGTTCCCCAGGTTTCGTGGAGCCCCAGCATTTT.